This T cell receptor (beta chain) was found in a study of Graves' ophthalmopathy and Graves' hyperthyroidism. At the level of the study: Being free of ophthalmopathy for 18 months of follow-up defined stable hyperthyroidism.

Germline values: CDR1 MNHNS, CDR2 SASEGT. The CDR3 consists of 13 residues. After removal of 7 bases from V and 7 bases from J, the junction contained 6 bases not matched to a gene. RNA transcripts provided the template for amplifying TCR beta CDR3 regions. The library came from an HTBI-primed first-round RT-PCR and a second-round multiplex PCR. TCRdb used MiXCR to reprocess the multiplex PCR reads, holding one entry per CDR3 protein. The sample gives more than 1,000,000 distinct CDR3 sequences, about 38% of which show up once; 11% is in the top ten. The rearrangement links TRBV6-1 to TRBJ2-5; TRBD1 matches at 10 bases. This receptor was taken from an adult man with Graves' hyperthyroidism. Sequenced sample: peripheral blood or thyroid tissue (not recorded which). The CDR3 loop is CASKGQGLRTQYF. CDR3 coding DNA: TGTGCCAGCAAGGGACAGGGGCTGAGGACCCAGTACTTC.